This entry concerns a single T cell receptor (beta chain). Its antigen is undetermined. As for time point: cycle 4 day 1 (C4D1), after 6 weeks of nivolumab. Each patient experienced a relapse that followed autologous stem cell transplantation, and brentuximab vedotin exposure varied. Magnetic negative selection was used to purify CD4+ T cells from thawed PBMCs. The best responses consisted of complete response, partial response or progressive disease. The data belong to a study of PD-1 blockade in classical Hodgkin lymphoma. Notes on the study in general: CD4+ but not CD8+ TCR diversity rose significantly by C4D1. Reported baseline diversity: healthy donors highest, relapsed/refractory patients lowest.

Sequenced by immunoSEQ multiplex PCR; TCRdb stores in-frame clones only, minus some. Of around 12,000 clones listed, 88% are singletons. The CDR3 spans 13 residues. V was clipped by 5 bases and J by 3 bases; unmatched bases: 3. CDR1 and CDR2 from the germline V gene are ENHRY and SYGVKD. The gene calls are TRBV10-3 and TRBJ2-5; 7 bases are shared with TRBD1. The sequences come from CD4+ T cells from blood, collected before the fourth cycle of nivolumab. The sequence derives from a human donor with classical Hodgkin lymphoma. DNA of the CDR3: TGTGCCATCAGTAGTCAGGGGGAAGAGACCCAGTACTTC. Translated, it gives CAISSQGEETQYF.